The next 7 T cell receptor gamma chains were all read from a single sample in a study of Vδ1+ human thymocytes. Whole-study results and caveats: Thymic TRG and TRD repertoires appeared highly polyclonal, with Gaussian CDR3 length distributions.

These receptors lack a known antigen. Sequences come from RNA converted to cDNA by reverse transcription. Multiplex PCR used pooled V-gene forward primers and a constant-region reverse primer to amplify CDR3s. TCRdb re-analyzed the multiplex PCR reads via CATT. The data contain 36,000 or so gamma-chain clones, 20% to 25% of them singletons. Material: Vdelta1+ gamma-delta thymocytes from the thymus. The subset is: FACS-sorted CD3+ TCRalphabeta- TCRVdelta1+ TCRVdelta2- thymocytes. All receptors come from a girl under three years old who had congenital heart surgery.

The chain is built from TRGV8 and TRGJ1 or TRGJ2. CDR1 is VENAVY, CDR2 YDSYNSRV, per germline. V shed 5 bases, J shed 2 bases, and the junction held 6 bases outside the gene matches. The CDR3 consists of 13 residues. CDR3 sequence (DNA): TGTGCCACCTGGGGCCCCCATTATTATAAGAAACTCTTT. Translation gives CATWGPHYYKKLF.

This clone came up a few times. The chain combines TRGV5 with TRGJ1 or TRGJ2. The CDR3 runs to 10 residues. The V gene end was trimmed by 5 bases and the J gene end by 12 bases; junction bases not matched to a gene: 7. Germline lookup yields CDR1 VINAFY and CDR2 YDVSNSKD. The DNA of the CDR3 is TGTGCCACCTGGGGGCAAGGGAAACTCTTT. Amino acid sequence: CATWGQGKLF.

With respect to this clone: This sample includes further DNA sequences coding for the same CDR3. The chain links TRGV3 to TRGJP2. Trimming cost V 0 bases and J 3 bases; bases outside gene matches: 4. The CDR3 is 15 residues long. CDR1 is VTNTFY, CDR2 YDVSTARD, per germline (reference sequence). For the CDR3, the DNA is TGTGCCACCTGGGACAGGCCACGTAGTGATTGGATCAAGACGTTT. Translating it yields CATWDRPRSDWIKTF.

A note on this clone: It differs at one base from a far larger clone, so likely a read error. This chain connects TRGV2 to TRGJ1 or TRGJ2. The CDR3 extends over 12 amino acids. The germline V gene has CDR1 EGSNGY and CDR2 YDSYNSKV. This chain's CDR3 is CATWDGYFKKLF. The CDR3 DNA is TGTGCCACCTGGGATGGTTATTTTAAGAAACTCTTT.

Regarding this clone: This CDR3 is also generated by other DNA sequences in the sample. J is TRGJ1 or TRGJ2 and V is TRGV3. CDR1 VTNTFY and CDR2 YDVSTARD come from the germline V gene (reference sequence). There are 14 residues in the CDR3. Trimming removed 1 base from V and 0 bases from J; junction bases left unmatched: 3. The CDR3 DNA sequence: TGTGCCACCTGGGACAGATGGAATTATTATAAGAAACTCTTT. Translating it yields CATWDRWNYYKKLF.

The J gene is TRGJ1 or TRGJ2, the V gene TRGV9. CDR1 is GITISATS and CDR2 is ISYDGTV in the germline V gene (reference sequence). Trimming took 3 bases from V and 2 from J; bases not matched to a gene: 10. CDR3 length: 15 amino acids. The DNA of the CDR3 is TGTGCCTTGTGGGAGAACTTCTGGGATTATTATAAGAAACTCTTT. Translating it yields CALWENFWDYYKKLF.

This rearrangement joins TRGV4 to TRGJ1 or TRGJ2. J gave up 0 bases and V 3 bases, and 5 bases lay outside the gene matches. The CDR3 has 14 amino acids. Looked up from germline, CDR1 is EGSTGY and CDR2 is YDSYTSSV. CDR3 bases: TGTGCCACCTGGGATAGATGGAATTATTATAAGAAACTCTTT. Encoded protein: CATWDRWNYYKKLF.